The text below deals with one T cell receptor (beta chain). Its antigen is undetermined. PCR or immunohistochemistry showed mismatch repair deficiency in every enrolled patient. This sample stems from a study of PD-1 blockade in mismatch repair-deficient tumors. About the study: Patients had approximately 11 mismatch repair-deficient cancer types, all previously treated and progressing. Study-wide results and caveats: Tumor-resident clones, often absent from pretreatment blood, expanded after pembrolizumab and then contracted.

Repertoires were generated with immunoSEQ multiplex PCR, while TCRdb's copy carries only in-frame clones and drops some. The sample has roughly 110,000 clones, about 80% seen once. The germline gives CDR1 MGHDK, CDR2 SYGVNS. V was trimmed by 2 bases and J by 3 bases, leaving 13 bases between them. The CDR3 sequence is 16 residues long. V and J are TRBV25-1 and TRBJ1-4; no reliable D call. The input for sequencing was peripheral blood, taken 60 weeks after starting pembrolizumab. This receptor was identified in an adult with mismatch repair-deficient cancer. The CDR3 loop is CASSELGPFANEKLFF. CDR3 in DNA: TGTGCCAGCAGTGAACTAGGACCGTTTGCTAATGAAAAACTGTTTTTT.